This entry is about one T cell receptor (beta chain). The data belong to a study of shared clonotypes between healthy human individuals. At the level of the study: The donors, a couple of women and a few men, were aged 18 to 49.

Authors' methods: Owing to the provision of junction-only sequences devoid of quality scores by immunoSEQ, filtering differed. Clones were sequenced by immunoSEQ multiplex PCR, and TCRdb holds only the in-frame ones, with some missing. V and J calls and clone size come straight from that table; D and trimming were deduced from the DNA. Of about 530,000 clones listed, 90% to 97% were seen once; the top ten hold roughly 0.06%. CDR1 is MNHEY and CDR2 is SVGAGI in the germline V gene. The CDR3 loop spans 14 amino acids. Between the trimmed V and J ends, which lost 2 bases and 4 bases, there was a span of 11 bases.

The V call is TRBV6-5, the J call TRBJ1-2, with unresolved D. This clonotype originated in a young woman in good health. The material sequenced was naive CD4+ T cells sorted from blood. The subset here: CD45RA+ positively selected. In DNA, the CDR3 is TGTGCCAGCAGTTACAGCCAGATTGGCTATGGCTACACCTTC. Translation: CASSYSQIGYGYTF.